The 9 T cell receptor beta chains reported below all come from one sample, sequenced in a study of cytomegalovirus exposure and HLA in healthy donors. The PCR ran on 60 Vbeta and 13 Jbeta primers. The table came from immunoSEQ multiplex PCR; TCRdb's copy has only in-frame clones and leaves some out. Found here are about 130,000 clones, 75% to 90% of them singletons; the top ten hold approximately 8.4%. The specimen was PBMCs. These receptors originate from a man aged 30-40 years in good health and CMV-seropositive.

This sequence joins TRBV25-1 and TRBJ1-2, with 8 nucleotides matching TRBD1. Per germline, CDR1 MGHDK and CDR2 SYGVNS. Trimming took 10 bases from V and 8 from J; bases not matched to a gene: 15. The CDR3 is 14 amino acids. This CDR3 reads CATLTRQGIWGYTF. Here the CDR3 DNA reads TGTGCCACCCTCACCAGACAGGGGATTTGGGGCTACACCTTC.

In regard to this clone: Germline and junction disagree at one end, which may indicate a read error. V gene TRBV10-3 combines with J gene TRBJ1-1; the D gene is possibly TRBD1 (5 bases). There are 13 residues in the CDR3. Per the germline V gene, CDR1 is ENHRY and CDR2 is SYGVKD. The CDR3 here is CATTPLGVPESFF. CDR3 DNA sequence: TGTGCCACAACTCCGTTAGGGGTGCCTGAATCTTTCTTT.

This clone was seen a few times. V usage is TRBV7-9 and J usage is TRBJ1-3, with D possibly being TRBD1 (6 bases). This CDR3 is 17 amino acids long. V lost 5 bases and J 0 bases, leaving 17 bases between the germline ends. Germline V gene sequence: CDR1 SEHNR, CDR2 FQNEAQ (reference sequence). The CDR3: CASSEPLTGPSGNTIYF. For the CDR3, the DNA is TGTGCCAGCAGCGAACCCCTGACAGGACCCTCTGGAAACACCATATATTTT.

This clone was seen a few times. V gene TRBV2 combines with J gene TRBJ2-7; TRBD1 aligns across 7 bases. V lost 1 base and J lost 6; bases outside the gene matches: 6. The CDR3 contains 14 residues. The germline gives CDR1 SNHLY, CDR2 FYNNEI. CDR3 residues: CASSEDRGRGEQYF. The CDR3 DNA follows: TGTGCCAGCAGTGAAGACAGGGGTCGGGGCGAGCAGTACTTC. Looking up the rest from reference TRBV2 and TRBJ2-7 gives the full variable domain: EPEVTQTPSHQVTQMGQEVILRCVPISNHLYFYWYRQILGQKVEFLVSFYNNEISEKSEIFDDQFSVERPDGSNFTLKIRSTKLEDSAMYFCASSEDRGRGEQYFGPGTRLTVT.

The rearrangement joins TRBV5-1 to TRBJ2-5; D possibly corresponds to TRBD1 (6 bases). Trimming took off 4 bases at V and 1 base at J, with 14 bases between the two ends. The CDR3 spans 15 residues. Per germline, CDR1 SGHRS and CDR2 YFSETQ. The CDR3 here is CASSVLDSRQETQYF. The CDR3 region has the DNA TGCGCCAGCAGCGTTTTGGACAGCCGCCAAGAGACCCAGTACTTC.

The V call is TRBV7-9, the J call TRBJ2-6; a weak D match, TRBD2 (5 bases). The germline CDR1 and CDR2 sequences are SEHNR and FQNEAQ (reference sequence). The CDR3 loop spans 14 amino acids. The germline V and J ends were trimmed by 1 base and 10 bases, with 11 bases remaining between them. As DNA, the CDR3 is TGTGCCAGCAGCTTAGAGGACTCCGCGAACGTCCTGACTTTC. Protein product: CASSLEDSANVLTF.

The rearrangement uses TRBV19 and TRBJ2-5; 10 nucleotides align to TRBD1. The CDR3 is 14 residues long. Trimming at V came to 1 base and at J to 5 bases, leaving 1 base not matched to a gene. Germline CDR1 is LNHDA and CDR2 is SQIVND (reference sequence). The DNA of the CDR3 is TGTGCCAGTAGTATAGCGGACAGGGGGGAGACCCAGTACTTC. Its translation: CASSIADRGETQYF.

The chain couples TRBV5-6 to TRBJ2-5; D may be TRBD2 (5 bases). Germline lookup yields CDR1 SGHDT and CDR2 YYEEEE. The CDR3 spans 15 residues. Deletions cut 3 bases from V and 7 bases from J, with 19 bases between. CDR3 in DNA: TGTGCCAGCAGCTACTACGACTCCCGTGGAGGGACCCAGTACTTC. It specifies CASSYYDSRGGTQYF.

The chain links TRBV4-1 to TRBJ2-4, with TRBD1 identical over 7 bases. This CDR3 comprises 17 residues. Germline assignment: CDR1 MGHRA and CDR2 YSYEKL. J was trimmed by 0 bases and V by 4 bases; bases with no gene match: 9. The CDR3 reads CASSPKTGPVAKNIQYF. CDR3 coding DNA: TGCGCCAGCAGCCCCAAGACAGGGCCTGTAGCCAAAAACATTCAGTACTTC.